The clone carrying this T cell receptor (beta chain) turned up a few times. Authors' data handling: Researchers report that nucleated cell counts were estimated from reference gene primer amplification. Clones were read by immunoSEQ multiplex PCR, and TCRdb kept only the in-frame ones, dropping some. The V and J calls and clone size were taken over from that table, and D and trimming were inferred from the DNA. The table has tens of thousands of clones, around 81% seen once; the top ten hold under 5.5%. The data belong to a study of blood T cell repertoires in COVID-19. About the study: Some COVID-19 samples were acute and others convalescent; all came from the United States, Italy and Spain. T cells, B-cell-depleted T cells, or PBMCs supplied cDNA or gDNA.

Germline loops: CDR1 LGHDT, CDR2 YNNKEL (reference sequence). Trimming cost V 5 bases and J 0 bases; bases outside gene matches: 9. CDR3 length: 18 residues. Enrolled during active infection, Seattle patients were then followed longitudinally. The sample taken for sequencing was peripheral blood. The chain combines TRBV3-1 (or the pseudogene TRBV3-2) with TRBJ1-3, with 11 bases fitting TRBD1. This clonotype was sampled from a man older than 75 with COVID-19, enrolled during active disease. This CDR3 is CASSVRTGGASSGNTIYF. DNA for the CDR3: TGTGCCAGCAGCGTTCGGACAGGGGGCGCGAGCTCTGGAAACACCATATATTTT.